Included here is one TCR beta chain sequence, with context. Using a J-beta primer mix together with a sample-barcoded 5' primer, a second PCR was run for about 7 to 12 cycles. Via MiXCR, TCRdb re-called the 5' RACE reads, giving one row per CDR3 protein. The sample consists of 1,500,000 or so distinct CDR3 sequences, 59% of them appearing once. Healthy Caucasians from Russia aged about 6 to 90 served as donors. After removal of 5 bases from V and 4 bases from J, the junction contained 9 bases not matched to a gene. CDR1 and CDR2 from the germline V gene are MNHEY and SMNVEV (reference sequence). This CDR3 comprises 16 residues. This sample is part of a study of blood T cells in healthy people across ages.

Sequenced material: blood. The chain carries TRBV27 and TRBJ2-5, with TRBD2 matching 11 bases. This TCR derives from a man in his late teens or twenties in good health. Here the CDR3 DNA reads TGTGCCAGCAGTCGTCAGACTAGCGGGATTGCAGAGACCCAGTACTTC. Its translation is CASSRQTSGIAETQYF.